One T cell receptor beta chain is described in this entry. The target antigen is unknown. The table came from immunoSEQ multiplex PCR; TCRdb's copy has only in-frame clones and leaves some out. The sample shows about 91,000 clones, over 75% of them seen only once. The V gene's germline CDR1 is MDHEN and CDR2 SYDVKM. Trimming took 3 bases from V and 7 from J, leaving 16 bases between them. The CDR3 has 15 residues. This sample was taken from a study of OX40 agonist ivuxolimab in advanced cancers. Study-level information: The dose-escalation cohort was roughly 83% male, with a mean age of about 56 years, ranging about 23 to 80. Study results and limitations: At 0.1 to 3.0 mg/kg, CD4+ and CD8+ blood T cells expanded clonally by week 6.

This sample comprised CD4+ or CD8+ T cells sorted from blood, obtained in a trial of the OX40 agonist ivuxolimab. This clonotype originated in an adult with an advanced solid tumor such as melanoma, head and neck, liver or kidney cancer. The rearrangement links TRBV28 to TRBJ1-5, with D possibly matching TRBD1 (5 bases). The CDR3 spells CASSLGRGFDQPQHF. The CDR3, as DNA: TGTGCCAGCAGTTTGGGAAGGGGATTTGACCAGCCCCAGCATTTT.